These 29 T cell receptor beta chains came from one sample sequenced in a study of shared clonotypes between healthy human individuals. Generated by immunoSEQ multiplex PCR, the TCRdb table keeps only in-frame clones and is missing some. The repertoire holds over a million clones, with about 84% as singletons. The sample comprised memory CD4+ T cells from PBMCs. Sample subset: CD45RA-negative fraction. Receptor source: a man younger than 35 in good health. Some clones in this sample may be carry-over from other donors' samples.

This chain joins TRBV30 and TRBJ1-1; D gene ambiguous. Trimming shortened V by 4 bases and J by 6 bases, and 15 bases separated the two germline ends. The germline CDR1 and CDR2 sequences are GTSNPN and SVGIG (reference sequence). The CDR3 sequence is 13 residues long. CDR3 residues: CAWNERGPAEAFF. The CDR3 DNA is TGTGCCTGGAACGAACGAGGGCCCGCTGAAGCTTTCTTT.

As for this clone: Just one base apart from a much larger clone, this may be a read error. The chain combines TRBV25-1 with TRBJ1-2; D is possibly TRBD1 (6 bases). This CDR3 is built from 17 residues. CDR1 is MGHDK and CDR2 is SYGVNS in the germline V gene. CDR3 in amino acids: CTSSEEPGADSGYGYTF. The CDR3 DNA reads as TGTACCAGCAGTGAAGAGCCAGGGGCCGATTCTGGCTATGGCTACACCTTC.

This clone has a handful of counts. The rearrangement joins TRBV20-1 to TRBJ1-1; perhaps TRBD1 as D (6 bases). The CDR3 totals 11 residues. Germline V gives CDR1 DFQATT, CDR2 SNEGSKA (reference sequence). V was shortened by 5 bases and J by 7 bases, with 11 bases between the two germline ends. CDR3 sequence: CSAPRGLEAFF. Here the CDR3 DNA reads TGCAGTGCTCCCAGGGGTCTTGAAGCTTTCTTT.

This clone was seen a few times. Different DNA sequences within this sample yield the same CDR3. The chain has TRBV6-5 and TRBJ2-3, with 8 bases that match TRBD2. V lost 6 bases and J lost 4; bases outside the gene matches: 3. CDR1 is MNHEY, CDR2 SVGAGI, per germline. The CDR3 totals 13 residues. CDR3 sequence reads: CASSRGRSDTQYF. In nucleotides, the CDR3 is TGTGCCAGCAGCCGCGGGAGGTCAGATACGCAGTATTTT.

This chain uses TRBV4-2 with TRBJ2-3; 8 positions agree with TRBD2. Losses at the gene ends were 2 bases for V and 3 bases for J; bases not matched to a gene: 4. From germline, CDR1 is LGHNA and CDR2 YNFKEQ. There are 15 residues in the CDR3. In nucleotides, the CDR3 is TGTGCCAGCAGCCAACCGGGACTAGATACAGATACGCAGTATTTT. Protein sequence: CASSQPGLDTDTQYF.

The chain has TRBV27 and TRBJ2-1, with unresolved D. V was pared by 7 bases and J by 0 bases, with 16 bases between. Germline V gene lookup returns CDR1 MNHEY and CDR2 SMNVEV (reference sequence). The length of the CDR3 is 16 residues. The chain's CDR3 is CASTPQRVTSYNEQFF. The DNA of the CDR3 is TGTGCCAGCACCCCCCAAAGGGTGACCTCCTACAATGAGCAGTTCTTC.

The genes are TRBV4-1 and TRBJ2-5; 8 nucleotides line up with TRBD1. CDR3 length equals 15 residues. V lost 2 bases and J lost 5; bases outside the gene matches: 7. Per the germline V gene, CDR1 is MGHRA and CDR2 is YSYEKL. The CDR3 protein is CASSQQDRGRETQYF. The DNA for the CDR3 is TGCGCCAGCAGCCAACAAGACAGGGGCCGGGAGACCCAGTACTTC.

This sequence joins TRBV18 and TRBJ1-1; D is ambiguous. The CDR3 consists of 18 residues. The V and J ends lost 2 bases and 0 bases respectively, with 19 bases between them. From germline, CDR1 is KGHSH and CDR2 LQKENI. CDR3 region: CASSPAGPTSIMNTEAFF. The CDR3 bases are TGTGCCAGCTCACCAGCAGGACCGACGTCTATTATGAACACTGAAGCTTTCTTT.

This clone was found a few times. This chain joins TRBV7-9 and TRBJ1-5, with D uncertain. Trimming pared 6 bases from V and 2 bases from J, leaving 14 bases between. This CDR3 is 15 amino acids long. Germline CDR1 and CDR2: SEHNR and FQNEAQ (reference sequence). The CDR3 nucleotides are TGTGCCAGCAGTCGCAACTCCGGGGGCAATCAGCCCCAGCATTTT. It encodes CASSRNSGGNQPQHF.

The CDR3 DNA sequence: TGTGCCAGCAGCAACAGGGTGGGGACTGAGCAGTTCTTC. Its translation is CASSNRVGTEQFF. The chain combines TRBV7-2 with TRBJ2-1; weak D call: TRBD1 (6 bases). Between the trimmed V and J ends, which lost 5 bases and 9 bases, there was a span of 14 bases. Looked up from germline, CDR1 is SGHTA and CDR2 is FQGNSA. The CDR3 consists of 13 residues.

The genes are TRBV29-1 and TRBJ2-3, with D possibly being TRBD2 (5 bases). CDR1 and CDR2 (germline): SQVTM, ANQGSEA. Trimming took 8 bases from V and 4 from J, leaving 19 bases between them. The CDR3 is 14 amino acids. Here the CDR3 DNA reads TGCAGCCCCTTACGTTGGCTCGGGGCAGATACGCAGTATTTT. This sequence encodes CSPLRWLGADTQYF.

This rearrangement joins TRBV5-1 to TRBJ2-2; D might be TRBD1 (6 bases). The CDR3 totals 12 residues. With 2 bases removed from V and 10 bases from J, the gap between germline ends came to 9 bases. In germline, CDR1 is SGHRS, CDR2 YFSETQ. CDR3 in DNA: TGCGCCAGCAGCTTACCGGGACAGGAGCTGTTTTTT. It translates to CASSLPGQELFF.

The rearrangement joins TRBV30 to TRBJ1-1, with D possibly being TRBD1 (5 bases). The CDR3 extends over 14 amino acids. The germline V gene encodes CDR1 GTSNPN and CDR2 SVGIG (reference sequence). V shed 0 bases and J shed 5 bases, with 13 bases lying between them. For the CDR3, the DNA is TGTGCCTGGAGTGTACCGCCGGGGCGGACTGAAGCTTTCTTT. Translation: CAWSVPPGRTEAFF.

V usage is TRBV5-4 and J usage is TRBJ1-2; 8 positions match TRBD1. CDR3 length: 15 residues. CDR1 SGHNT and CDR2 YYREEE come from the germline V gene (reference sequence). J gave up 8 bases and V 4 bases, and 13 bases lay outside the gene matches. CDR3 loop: CASSPTGQGGYGYTF. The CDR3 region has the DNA TGTGCCAGCAGCCCCACCGGACAGGGAGGTTACGGCTACACCTTC.

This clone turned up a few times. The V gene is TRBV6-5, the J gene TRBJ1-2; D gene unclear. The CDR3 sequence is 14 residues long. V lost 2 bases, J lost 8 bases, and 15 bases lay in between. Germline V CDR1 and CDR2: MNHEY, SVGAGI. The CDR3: CASSYAGPNGGYTF. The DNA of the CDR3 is TGTGCCAGCAGTTACGCGGGTCCGAATGGGGGCTACACCTTC.

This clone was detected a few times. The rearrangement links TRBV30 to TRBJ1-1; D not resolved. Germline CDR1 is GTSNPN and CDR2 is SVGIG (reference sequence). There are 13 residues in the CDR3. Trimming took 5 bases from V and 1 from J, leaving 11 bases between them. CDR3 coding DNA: TGTGCCTGGTCAGAGCAGACGAACACTGAAGCTTTCTTT. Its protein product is CAWSEQTNTEAFF.

The CDR3 reads CASSLYKTSISYEQYF. Here the CDR3 DNA reads TGTGCCAGCAGCTTATACAAGACTAGCATCTCCTACGAGCAGTACTTC. The rearrangement uses TRBV7-8 and TRBJ2-7, with 7 bases lining up with TRBD2. The germline V gene has CDR1 SGHVS and CDR2 FQNEAQ. CDR3 size: 16 residues. The ends lost 2 bases at V and 0 bases at J; junction bases unmatched: 7. The full variable domain, its missing parts supplied by reference TRBV7-8 and TRBJ2-7, is GAGVSQSPRYKVAKRGQDVALRCDPISGHVSLFWYQQALGQGPEFLTYFQNEAQLDKSGLPSDRFFAERPEGSVSTLKIQRTQQEDSAVYLCASSLYKTSISYEQYFGPGTRLTVT.

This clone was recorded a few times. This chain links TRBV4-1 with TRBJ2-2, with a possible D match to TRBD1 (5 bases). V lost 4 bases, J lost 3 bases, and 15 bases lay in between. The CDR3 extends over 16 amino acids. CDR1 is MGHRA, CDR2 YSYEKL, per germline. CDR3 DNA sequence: TGCGCCAGCAGCCTCAGGGCTGTTCAGGACACCGGGGAGCTGTTTTTT. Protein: CASSLRAVQDTGELFF.

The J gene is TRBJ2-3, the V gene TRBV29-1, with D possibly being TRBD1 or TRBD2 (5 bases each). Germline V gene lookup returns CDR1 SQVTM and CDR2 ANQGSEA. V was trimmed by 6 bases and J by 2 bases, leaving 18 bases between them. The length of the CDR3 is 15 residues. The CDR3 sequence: CSVPSGRENTDTQYF. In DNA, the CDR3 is TGCAGCGTCCCGTCGGGACGGGAAAACACAGATACGCAGTATTTT.

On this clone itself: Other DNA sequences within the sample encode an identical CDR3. The DNA for the CDR3 is TGTGCCAGCAGTTTAGGTGGAACGGGCAATCAGCCCCAGCATTTT. Protein sequence: CASSLGGTGNQPQHF. The chain employs TRBV28 and TRBJ1-5; D gene unclear. Trimming removed 2 bases at V and 2 bases at J, with 10 bases between. The CDR3 length is 15 residues. The germline gives CDR1 MDHEN, CDR2 SYDVKM.

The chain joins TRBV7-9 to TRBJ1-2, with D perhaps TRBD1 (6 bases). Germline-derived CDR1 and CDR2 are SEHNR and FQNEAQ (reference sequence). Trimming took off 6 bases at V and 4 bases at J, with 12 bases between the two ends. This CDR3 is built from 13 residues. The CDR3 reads CASSQQGPYGYTF. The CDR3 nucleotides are TGTGCCAGCAGTCAACAGGGACCCTATGGCTACACCTTC.

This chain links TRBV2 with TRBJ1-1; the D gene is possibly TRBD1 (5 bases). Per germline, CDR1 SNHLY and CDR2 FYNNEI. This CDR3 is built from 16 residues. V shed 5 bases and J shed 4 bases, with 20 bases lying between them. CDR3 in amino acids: CASSYSIPQGGTEAFF. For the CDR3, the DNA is TGTGCCAGCAGTTATTCCATACCTCAGGGTGGCACTGAAGCTTTCTTT.

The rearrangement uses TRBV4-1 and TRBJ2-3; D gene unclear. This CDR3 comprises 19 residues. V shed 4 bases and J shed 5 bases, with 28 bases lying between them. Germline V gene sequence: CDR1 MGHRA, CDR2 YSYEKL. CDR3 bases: TGCGCCAGCAGCCCAGAAAGGGCGGCCGTAGGCCCGACCTTAGATACGCAGTATTTT. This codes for CASSPERAAVGPTLDTQYF.

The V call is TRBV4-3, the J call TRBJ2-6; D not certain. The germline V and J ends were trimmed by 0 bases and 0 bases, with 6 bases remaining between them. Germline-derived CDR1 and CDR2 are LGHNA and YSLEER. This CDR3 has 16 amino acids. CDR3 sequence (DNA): TGCGCCAGCAGCCAAGATACCAGCTCTGGGGCCAACGTCCTGACTTTC. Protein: CASSQDTSSGANVLTF.

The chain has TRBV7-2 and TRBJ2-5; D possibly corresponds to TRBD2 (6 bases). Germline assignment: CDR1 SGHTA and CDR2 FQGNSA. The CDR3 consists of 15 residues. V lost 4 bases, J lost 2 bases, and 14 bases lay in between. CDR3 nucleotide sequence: TGTGCCAGCAGCTATGGGGGGTTATGGCAAGAGACCCAGTACTTC. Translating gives CASSYGGLWQETQYF.

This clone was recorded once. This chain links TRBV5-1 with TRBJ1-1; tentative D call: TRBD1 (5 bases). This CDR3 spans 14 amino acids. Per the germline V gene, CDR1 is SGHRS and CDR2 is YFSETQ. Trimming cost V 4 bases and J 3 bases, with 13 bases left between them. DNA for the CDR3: TGCGCCAGCAGCCTATGGGGGGATTACACTGAAGCTTTCTTT. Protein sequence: CASSLWGDYTEAFF. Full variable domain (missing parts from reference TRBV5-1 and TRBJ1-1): KAGVTQTPRYLIKTRGQQVTLSCSPISGHRSVSWYQQTPGQGLQFLFEYFSETQRNKGNFPGRFSGRQFSNSRSEMNVSTLELGDSALYLCASSLWGDYTEAFFGQGTRLTVV.

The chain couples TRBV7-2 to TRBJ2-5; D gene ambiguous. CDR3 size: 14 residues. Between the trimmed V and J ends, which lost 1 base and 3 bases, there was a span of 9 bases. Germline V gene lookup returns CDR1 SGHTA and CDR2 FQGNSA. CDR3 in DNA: TGTGCCAGCAGCTTAGTCATGACCAAAGAGACCCAGTACTTC. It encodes CASSLVMTKETQYF. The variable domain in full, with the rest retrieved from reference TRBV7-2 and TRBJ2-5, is GAGVSQSPSNKVTEKGKDVELRCDPISGHTALYWYRQSLGQGLEFLIYFQGNSAPDKSGLPSDRFSAERTGGSVSTLTIQRTQQEDSAVYLCASSLVMTKETQYFGPGTRLLVL.

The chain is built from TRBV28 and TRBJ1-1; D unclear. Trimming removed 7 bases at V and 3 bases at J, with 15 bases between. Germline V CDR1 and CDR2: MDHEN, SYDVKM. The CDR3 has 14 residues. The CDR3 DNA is TGTGCCAGCATCACACCAGCCGGGTACACTGAAGCTTTCTTT. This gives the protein CASITPAGYTEAFF.

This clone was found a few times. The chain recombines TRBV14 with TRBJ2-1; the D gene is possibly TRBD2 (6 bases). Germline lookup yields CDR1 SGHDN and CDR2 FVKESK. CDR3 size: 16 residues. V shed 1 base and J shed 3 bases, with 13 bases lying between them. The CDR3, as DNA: TGTGCCAGCAGCCAAGGTGTGACTAGAGACTACAATGAGCAGTTCTTC. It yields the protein CASSQGVTRDYNEQFF.